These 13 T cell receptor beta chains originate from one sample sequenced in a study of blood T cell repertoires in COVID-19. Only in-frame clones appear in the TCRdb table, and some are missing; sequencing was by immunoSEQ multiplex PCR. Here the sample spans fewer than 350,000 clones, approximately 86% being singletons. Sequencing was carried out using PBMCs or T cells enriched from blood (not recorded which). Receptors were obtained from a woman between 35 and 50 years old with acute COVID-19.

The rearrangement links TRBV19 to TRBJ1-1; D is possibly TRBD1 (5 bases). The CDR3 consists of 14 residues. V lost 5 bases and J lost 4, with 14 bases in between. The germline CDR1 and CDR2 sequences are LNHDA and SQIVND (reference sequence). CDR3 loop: CASSLGLPGTEAFF. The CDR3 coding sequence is TGTGCCAGTAGTTTGGGACTGCCGGGCACTGAAGCTTTCTTT. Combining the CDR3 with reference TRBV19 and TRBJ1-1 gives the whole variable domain DGGITQSPKYLFRKEGQNVTLSCEQNLNHDAMYWYRQDPGQGLRLIYYSQIVNDFQKGDIAEGYSVSREKKESFPLTVTSAQKNPTAFYLCASSLGLPGTEAFFGQGTRLTVV.

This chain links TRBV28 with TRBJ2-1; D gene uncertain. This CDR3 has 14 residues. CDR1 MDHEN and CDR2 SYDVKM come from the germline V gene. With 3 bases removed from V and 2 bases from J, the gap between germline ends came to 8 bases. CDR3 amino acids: CASSFSATYNEQFF. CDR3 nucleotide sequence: TGTGCCAGCAGTTTTAGTGCCACCTACAATGAGCAGTTCTTC. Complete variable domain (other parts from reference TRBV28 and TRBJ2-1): DVKVTQSSRYLVKRTGEKVFLECVQDMDHENMFWYRQDPGLGLRLIYFSYDVKMKEKGDIPEGYSVSREKKERFSLILESASTNQTSMYLCASSFSATYNEQFFGPGTRLTVL.

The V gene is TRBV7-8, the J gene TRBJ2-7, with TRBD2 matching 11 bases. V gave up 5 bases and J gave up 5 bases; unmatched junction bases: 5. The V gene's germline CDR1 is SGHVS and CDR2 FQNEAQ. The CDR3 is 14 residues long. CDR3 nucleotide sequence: TGTGCCAGCAGCCTTAGCGGGAGGGTCGACGAGCAGTACTTC. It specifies CASSLSGRVDEQYF.

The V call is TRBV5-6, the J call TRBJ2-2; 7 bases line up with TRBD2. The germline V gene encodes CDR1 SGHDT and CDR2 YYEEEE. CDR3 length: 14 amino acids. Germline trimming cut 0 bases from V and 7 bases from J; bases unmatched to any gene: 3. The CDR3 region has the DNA TGTGCCAGCAGCTTGGCGACTAGCATCGGGGAGCTGTTTTTT. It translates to CASSLATSIGELFF. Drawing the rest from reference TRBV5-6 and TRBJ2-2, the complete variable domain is DAGVTQSPTHLIKTRGQQVTLRCSPKSGHDTVSWYQQALGQGPQFIFQYYEEEERQRGNFPDRFSGHQFPNYSSELNVNALLLGDSALYLCASSLATSIGELFFGEGSRLTVL.

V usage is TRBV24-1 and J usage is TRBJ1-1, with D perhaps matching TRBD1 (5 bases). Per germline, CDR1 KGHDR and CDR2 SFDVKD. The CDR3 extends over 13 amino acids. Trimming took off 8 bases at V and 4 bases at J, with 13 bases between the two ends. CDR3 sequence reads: CATTRASGTEAFF. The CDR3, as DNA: TGTGCCACCACCAGGGCCTCGGGCACTGAAGCTTTCTTT.

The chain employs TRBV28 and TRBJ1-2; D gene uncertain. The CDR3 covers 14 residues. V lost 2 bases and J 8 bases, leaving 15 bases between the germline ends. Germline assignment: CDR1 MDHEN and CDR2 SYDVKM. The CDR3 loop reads CASSLGGGFDGYTF. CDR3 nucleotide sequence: TGTGCCAGCAGTTTAGGTGGAGGGTTCGACGGCTACACCTTC.

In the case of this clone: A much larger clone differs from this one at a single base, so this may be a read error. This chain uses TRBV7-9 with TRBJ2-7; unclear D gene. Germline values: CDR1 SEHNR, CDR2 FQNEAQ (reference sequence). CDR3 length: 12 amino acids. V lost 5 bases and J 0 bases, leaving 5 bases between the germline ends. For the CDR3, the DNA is TGTGCCAGCAGCATGAGCTCCTACGAGCAGTACTTC. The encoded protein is CASSMSSYEQYF.

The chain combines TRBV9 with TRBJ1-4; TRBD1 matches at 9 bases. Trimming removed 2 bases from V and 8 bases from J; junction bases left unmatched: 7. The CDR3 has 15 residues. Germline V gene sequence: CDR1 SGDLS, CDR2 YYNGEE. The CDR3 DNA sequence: TGTGCCAGCAGCGTCTCGGGACAGGGAGAAGAAAAACTGTTTTTT. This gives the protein CASSVSGQGEEKLFF.

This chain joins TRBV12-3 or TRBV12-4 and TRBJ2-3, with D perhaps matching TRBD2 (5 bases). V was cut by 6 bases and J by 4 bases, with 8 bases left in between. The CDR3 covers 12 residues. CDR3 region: CASRLRADTQYF. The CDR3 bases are TGTGCCAGCAGACTGAGGGCAGATACGCAGTATTTT.

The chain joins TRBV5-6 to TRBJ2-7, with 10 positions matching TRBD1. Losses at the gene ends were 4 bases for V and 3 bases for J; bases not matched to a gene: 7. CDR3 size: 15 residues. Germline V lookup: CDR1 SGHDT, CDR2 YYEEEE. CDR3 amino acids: CASSQSGTGDYEQYF. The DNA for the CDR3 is TGTGCCAGCAGCCAATCCGGGACAGGGGACTACGAGCAGTACTTC. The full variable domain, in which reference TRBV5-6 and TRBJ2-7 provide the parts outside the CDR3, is DAGVTQSPTHLIKTRGQQVTLRCSPKSGHDTVSWYQQALGQGPQFIFQYYEEEERQRGNFPDRFSGHQFPNYSSELNVNALLLGDSALYLCASSQSGTGDYEQYFGPGTRLTVT.

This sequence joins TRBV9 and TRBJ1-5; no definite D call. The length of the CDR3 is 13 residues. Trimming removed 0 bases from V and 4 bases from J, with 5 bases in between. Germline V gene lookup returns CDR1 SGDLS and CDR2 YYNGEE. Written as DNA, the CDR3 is TGTGCCAGCAGCGTAGCTCAGAATCAGCCCCAGCATTTT. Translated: CASSVAQNQPQHF.

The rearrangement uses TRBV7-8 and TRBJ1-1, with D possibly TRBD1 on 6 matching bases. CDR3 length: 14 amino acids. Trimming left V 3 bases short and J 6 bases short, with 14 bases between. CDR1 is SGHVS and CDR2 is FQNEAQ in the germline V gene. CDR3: CASSFKDSNSEAFF. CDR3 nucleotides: TGTGCCAGCAGCTTTAAGGACAGCAACTCTGAAGCTTTCTTT. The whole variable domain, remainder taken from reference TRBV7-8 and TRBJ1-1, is GAGVSQSPRYKVAKRGQDVALRCDPISGHVSLFWYQQALGQGPEFLTYFQNEAQLDKSGLPSDRFFAERPEGSVSTLKIQRTQQEDSAVYLCASSFKDSNSEAFFGQGTRLTVV.

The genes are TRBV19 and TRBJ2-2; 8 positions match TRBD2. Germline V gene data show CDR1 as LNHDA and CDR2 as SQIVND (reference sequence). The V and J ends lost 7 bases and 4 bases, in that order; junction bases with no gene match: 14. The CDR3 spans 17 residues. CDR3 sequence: CASKVFRGSGITGELFF. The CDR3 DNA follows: TGTGCCAGTAAGGTCTTTCGAGGTAGCGGGATCACCGGGGAGCTGTTTTTT.